These 21 T cell receptor delta chains were sequenced from one sample in a study of γδ T cells in repeated Plasmodium falciparum infection. TCRdb redid clone calling on the multiplex PCR reads using CATT. The sample lists roughly 93,000 delta-chain clones, 1.4% seen once, with 7% to 9.5% in the top ten. Bulk repertoires came from Vgamma9/Vdelta2+ or Vdelta2-negative gammadelta T cells flow-sorted from PBMC. Sequencing was performed on gamma-delta T cells from blood. These receptors came from a pool of human donors (malaria-infected and uninfected, not separated).

In its sample, this clone was seen a few times. The TCRdb record carries a much larger clone's protein, which differs from this DNA's translation at residue 3; a read error is the likely cause, and the protein listed here is the DNA translation. The chain links TRDV1 to TRDJ1, with 8 bases identical to TRDD3. CDR3 length: 19 amino acids. Looked up from germline, CDR1 is TSWWSYY and CDR2 is QGS. The CDR3 spells CARGDLYHYRGGYTDKLIF. The CDR3 nucleotides read TGTGCTCGTGGGGACCTCTACCACTACCGTGGGGGATACACCGATAAACTCATCTTT.

Concerning this clone itself: The protein recorded in TCRdb matches a much larger clone and deviates from this DNA's translation at residue 10, suggesting a read error; the protein here is obtained by translating the DNA. The chain couples TRDV2 to TRDJ3; D remains ambiguous. Trimming took 0 bases from V and 0 from J, leaving 14 bases between them. Germline CDR1 reads GEAIGNYY; CDR2 reads EKD. The length of the CDR3 is 19 residues. DNA for the CDR3: TGTGCCTGTGACACCCCACCCCACAACATCTCCTGGGACACCCGACAGATGTTTTTC. It encodes CACDTPPHNISWDTRQMFF.

This clone was detected a few times. This likely stems from a read error, as it lies one base from a far larger clone. This same CDR3 is encoded by further DNA sequences in the sample. The gene calls are TRDV3 and TRDJ1, with D perhaps given as TRDD2 or TRDD3 (5 bases each). TCRdb supplies no J gene; here it was assigned by aligning the nucleotide sequence to germline. The CDR3 extends over 14 amino acids. Per the germline V gene, CDR1 is TVYSNPD and CDR2 is GDNSRS (reference sequence). The CDR3 DNA reads TGTGCCTTTGCGGGGGCTACCTACACCGACAAACTCATCTTT. This encodes CAFAGATYTDKLIF.

A remark on this clone: Given a far larger clone just one base away, this is likely a sequencing read error. Within the sample, other DNA sequences also encode this same CDR3. No J gene call was made, and the V gene is TRDV2; TRDD3 is taken as the D call from the table, unchecked against the DNA. The CDR3 is 20 amino acids. CDR1 is GEAIGNYY and CDR2 is EKD in the germline V gene. The CDR3 here is CACDTLGDFTLSWDTRQMFF. For the CDR3, the DNA is TGTGCCTGTGACACTCTGGGGGACTTCACCCTCTCCTGGGACACCCGACAGATGTTCTTC.

As for this clone: The amino acid sequence in TCRdb belongs to a much larger clone and departs from this DNA's translation at residue 10, likely a sequencing read error; the sequence shown is translated from the DNA. The rearrangement joins TRDV1 to TRDJ1, with TRDD3 matching 12 bases. The J gene, absent from TCRdb, was called here by matching the DNA to germline. The CDR3 is 19 residues long. The germline gives CDR1 TSWWSYY, CDR2 QGS. V trimming: 5 bases; J trimming: 4 bases; junction bases outside the gene matches: 17. DNA of the CDR3: TGTGCTCTTGGGAACCCATCTTCCTATGCTGGGGGATACGACGATAAACTCATCTTT. This sequence encodes CALGNPSSYAGGYDDKLIF.

This clone has at least ten counts. The protein held in TCRdb is that of a much larger clone and does not match this DNA's translation at residue 9, likely because of a read error; the protein shown is translated from the DNA. The genes are TRDV2 and TRDJ3, with 11 nucleotides matching TRDD3. TCRdb does not report a J gene; here it was assigned by matching the DNA to germline references. The CDR3 extends over 17 amino acids. Losses at the gene ends were 3 bases for V and 3 bases for J; bases not matched to a gene: 3. The germline V gene has CDR1 GEAIGNYY and CDR2 EKD. This CDR3 reads CACDVLGDNWDTRQMFF. CDR3 nucleotides: TGTGCCTGTGACGTACTGGGGGATAACTGGGACACCCGACAGATGTTTTTC.

As regards this clone: The protein held in TCRdb is that of a much larger clone and does not match this DNA's translation at residue 10, likely because of a read error; the protein shown is translated from the DNA. The genes are TRDV2 and TRDJ3, with TRDD3 matching over 11 bases. Matching the DNA to germline supplied the J gene, which TCRdb does not give. Germline V gene sequence: CDR1 GEAIGNYY, CDR2 EKD. This CDR3 region has 24 residues. With V trimmed by 0 bases and J by 0 bases, 18 bases remained unmatched. CDR3 DNA: TGTGCCTGTGACACCGTCAAACCAGCCCGGCTGGGGGATACACGCTCCTGGGACACCCGACAGATGTTTTTC. Translating gives CACDTVKPARLGDTRSWDTRQMFF.

This clone was observed a handful of times. This likely stems from a read error, as it lies one base from a far larger clone. The same CDR3 also results from other DNA sequences found in this sample. V and J are TRDV3 and TRDJ1; no clear D. V was shortened by 2 bases and J by 1 base, with 17 bases between the two germline ends. Germline CDR1 is TVYSNPD and CDR2 is GDNSRS (reference sequence). The CDR3 covers 15 residues. The CDR3 region has the DNA TGTGCCTTTTACACGGATTGGAATGGCACCGATAAACTCATCTTT. Its protein product is CAFYTDWNGTDKLIF.

This clone has a handful of counts. The mismatch at residue 8 between this DNA's translation and the TCRdb protein of a much larger clone likely reflects a read error; the protein shown is translated from the DNA. This chain connects TRDV2 to TRDJ1, with a weak D call TRDD3 (6 bases). TCRdb records no J gene; here it was assigned by comparing the DNA to germline. Trimming took 0 bases from V and 3 from J, leaving 25 bases between them. The CDR3 extends over 19 amino acids. Germline-derived CDR1 and CDR2 are GEAIGNYY and EKD. The CDR3 nucleotides read TGTGCCTGTGACACCGTCGGCCCCGAGGGTGGGATAAGGGCCGATAAACTCATCTTT. Its protein product is CACDTVGPEGGIRADKLIF.

As to this clone: For this DNA, TCRdb reports the protein of a much larger clone, which diverges at residue 15, most likely from a read error; the protein presented here is translated directly from the DNA. V is TRAV38-2/DV8 and J is TRDJ1, with 12 bases matching TRDD3. Here the J gene came from matching the DNA to germline, since TCRdb omits it. CDR3 length: 24 residues. In germline, CDR1 is TSESDYY, CDR2 QEAYKQQN. After removal of 0 bases from V and 0 bases from J, the junction contained 24 bases not matched to a gene. CDR3 DNA: TGTGCTTATAGGAGCGGGCCTTCCTACGACTACTGGGGGATACCGAAGGGGTACACCGATAAACTCATCTTT. As protein: CAYRSGPSYDYWGIPKGYTDKLIF.

This clone appeared a few times. A far more abundant clone sits one base away, making this likely a read error. At the DNA level, this CDR3 is encoded by other sequences in the same sample as well. The chain couples TRDV1 to TRDJ1, with TRDD3 matching over 11 bases. Germline V gene sequence: CDR1 TSWWSYY, CDR2 QGS. The CDR3 runs to 21 residues. CDR3 nucleotides: TGTGCCCTTGGGGACCCCCGGCTTCTGTACTGGGGGATAATGGGCACCGATAAACTCATCTTT. Translated: CALGDPRLLYWGIMGTDKLIF.

With respect to this clone: Given a far larger clone just one base away, this is likely a sequencing read error. In the same sample, other DNA sequences code for this CDR3. The chain recombines TRDV3 with TRDJ1; D not certain. CDR3 length equals 13 residues. Germline V gene data show CDR1 as TVYSNPD and CDR2 as GDNSRS (reference sequence). CDR3 protein: CAFSNRCTDKLIF. Here the CDR3 DNA reads TGTGCCTTTAGTAATCGCTGTACCGATAAACTCATCTTC.

This clone showed up many times. The rearrangement joins TRDV1 to TRDJ1; 12 bases fit TRDD3. V shed 1 base and J 2 bases; nucleotides not matched to a gene: 17. This CDR3 is 21 amino acids long. Germline V gives CDR1 TSWWSYY, CDR2 QGS. The CDR3 nucleotides are TGTGCTCTTGGGGAACCCCACACCTTCCTACTGGGGGATACCCCAACCGATAAACTCATCTTT. Translating it yields CALGEPHTFLLGDTPTDKLIF.

This clone was seen more than once but under ten times. A far larger clone is a single base away, which makes a read error likely. Other DNA sequences within the sample encode an identical CDR3. The chain employs TRDV2 and TRDJ1; 7 bases map to TRDD3. The CDR3 consists of 20 residues. In germline, CDR1 is GEAIGNYY, CDR2 EKD. For the CDR3, the DNA is TGCGCCTGTGACATCGTTCGCTATATTACTGGGGAGCAGTACACCGATAAACTCATCTTT. It yields the protein CACDIVRYITGEQYTDKLIF.

Details on this clone: TCRdb's entry gives the protein of a much larger clone, which mismatches this DNA's translation at residue 19, likely from a read error; the protein reported here is translated from the DNA. The V gene is TRDV1, but the J gene lacks a call; the D call in the table, TRDD3, was not verified against the DNA. Looked up from germline, CDR1 is TSWWSYY and CDR2 is QGS. CDR3 length: 21 residues. CDR3 coding DNA: TGTGCTCTTGGGGAACCTGCGCCCCACTGGGGGATAATGCGCAACACCGATAAACACATCTTT. Protein product: CALGEPAPHWGIMRNTDKHIF.

This clone has only a few counts. With only one base between it and a far larger clone, this is likely a read error. The same CDR3 can be traced to other DNA sequences in this sample. The V gene reported is TRDV1; the J gene is uncalled; the DNA was not compared with TRDD3, the D call given in the table. This CDR3 has 19 amino acids. Germline CDR1 and CDR2: TSWWSYY and QGS. DNA of the CDR3: TGTGCTCTTGGGGAACTCCTACCTCTGGGGGACGTGTACACCGATAAACTCATCTTC. Translation gives CALGELLPLGDVYTDKLIF.

This clone was counted between two and nine times. The protein in TCRdb stems from a much larger clone and differs at residue 17 from this DNA's translation, likely a read error; here the protein is translated from the DNA. The V and J genes are TRDV2 and TRDJ1; 13 bases are a match to TRDD3. J was trimmed by 3 bases and V by 4 bases; bases with no gene match: 25. There are 22 residues in the CDR3. Germline V gene data show CDR1 as GEAIGNYY and CDR2 as EKD. This CDR3 is CACETSPSYWGIRVPDADKLIF. The CDR3 nucleotides read TGTGCCTGTGAAACCTCGCCCTCGTACTGGGGGATACGCGTTCCCGACGCCGATAAACTCATCTTT.

This clone showed up just a few times. The protein in TCRdb stems from a much larger clone and differs at residue 21 from this DNA's translation, likely a read error; here the protein is translated from the DNA. No J gene was assigned, while the V gene was called as TRDV1; the D call in the table, TRDD3, was not verified against the DNA. This CDR3 comprises 22 residues. Germline assignment: CDR1 TSWWSYY and CDR2 QGS. The CDR3 region is CALGRVPPIIYWGIACPDKLTF. In nucleotides, the CDR3 is TGTGCTCTTGGGAGAGTACCCCCGATCATTTACTGGGGGATAGCATGTCCCGATAAACTCACCTTT.

The table lists this clone with a few counts. The protein recorded in TCRdb matches a much larger clone and deviates from this DNA's translation at residue 8, suggesting a read error; the protein here is obtained by translating the DNA. This chain links TRDV2 with TRDJ3; 10 nucleotides line up with TRDD3. TCRdb gives no J gene; it was assigned here by matching the DNA to germline. The V gene's germline CDR1 is GEAIGNYY and CDR2 EKD. The CDR3 has 20 amino acids. Unmatched junction bases numbered 12, after V lost 1 base and J lost 4 bases. CDR3 sequence reads: CACDTALPGDTKWDTRQMFF. CDR3 sequence (DNA): TGTGCCTGTGACACGGCATTACCGGGGGATACGAAATGGGACACCCGACAGATGTTTTTC.

By share, this clone ranks as medium-sized. A read error may produce the germline difference seen at one junction end. This sample includes further DNA sequences coding for the same CDR3. This chain joins TRDV3 and TRDJ1, with D possibly TRDD3 on 5 matching bases. CDR3 length equals 14 residues. CDR1 and CDR2 from the germline V gene are TVYSNPD and GDNSRS (reference sequence). CDR3 nucleotides: TGCTCACAGGGGGGCCCCCTGTACACCGATAAACTCATCTTT. Translating gives CSQGGPLYTDKLIF.

About this clone itself: TCRdb assigns this DNA the protein of a much larger clone, which departs from its translation at residue 11; this likely reflects a read error, and the protein shown comes from translating the DNA. J is TRDJ1 and V is TRDV1; perhaps TRDD2 as D (6 bases). The J gene was missing in TCRdb and was found by matching the end of the DNA to germline. V lost 3 bases and J lost 3, with 26 bases in between. The germline V gene has CDR1 TSWWSYY and CDR2 QGS. CDR3 size: 19 residues. CDR3 loop: CALGELTSFREIYADKLIF. DNA of the CDR3: TGTGCTCTTGGGGAGCTGACTTCCTTCAGGGAGATATACGCCGATAAACTCATCTTT.